One sample yielded the 27 T cell receptor beta chains listed below, sequenced in a study of read filtering for tumor transcriptome and immune sequencing. From roughly 390 ng of RNA, a library with molecular barcoded alpha/delta and beta/gamma adaptors was made. TCRdb reprocessed the reads via MiXCR and lists one record per CDR3 protein. The sample comprises about 86,000 distinct CDR3 sequences, 9% to 15% of which are singletons, and just under 15% rests with the top ten. The sample consisted of a population of CD138-negative cells sorted from bone marrow. These TCRs come from a donor aged 40 or over with multiple myeloma.

Many counts were recorded for this clonotype. The chain couples TRBV7-8 to TRBJ2-1; 8 bases are a match to TRBD2. The germline V gene encodes CDR1 SGHVS and CDR2 FQNEAQ. The junction had 13 bases not matched to a gene; V was cut back by 5 bases and J by 1 base. This CDR3 spans 18 amino acids. The CDR3 bases are TGTGCCAGCAGCCCCCAAGGGAGCGGGAGTGTATCCTACAATGAGCAGTTCTTC. Residues: CASSPQGSGSVSYNEQFF.

Concerning this clonotype itself: A read error may account for a junction end that differs from germline. The DNA of the CDR3 is TGTGCCAGCAGCCCTAAGCGGGAGGGCGAGCGGTACTTC. The encoded protein is CASSPKREGERYF. The V and J genes are TRBV11-2 and TRBJ2-7, with 10 bases that match TRBD2. The germline V gene has CDR1 SGHAT and CDR2 FQNNGV. This CDR3 is built from 13 residues.

A remark on this clonotype: Its ends do not fully match the called genes, so a read error is possible. V gene TRBV12-5 combines with J gene TRBJ2-2, with TRBD1 as a possible D gene (6 bases). This CDR3 comprises 14 residues. CDR1 is LGHNT and CDR2 is FRNRAP in the germline V gene. This chain's CDR3 is CASGLGTGPGELSF. The DNA of the CDR3 is TGTGCTAGTGGTTTGGGAACAGGGCCCGGGGAGCTGTCTTTT.

The rearrangement uses TRBV19 and TRBJ1-2; the match to TRBD1 covers 8 bases. CDR1 LNHDA and CDR2 SQIVND come from the germline V gene (reference sequence). Germline trimming cut 4 bases from V and 8 bases from J; bases unmatched to any gene: 6. This CDR3 is 13 amino acids long. The CDR3 DNA is TGTGCCAGTAGTAGGCAGGGGGCGCCGGGCTACACCTTC. The encoded protein is CASSRQGAPGYTF.

This clonotype was seen ten or more times. V and J are TRBV5-1 and TRBJ2-5, with D possibly matching TRBD1 (6 bases). The germline V and J ends were trimmed by 6 bases and 5 bases, with 11 bases remaining between them. The CDR3 extends over 12 amino acids. CDR1 SGHRS and CDR2 YFSETQ come from the germline V gene. CDR3 nucleotide sequence: TGCGCCAGCAACGAACAGGGCGAGACCCAGTACTTC. The encoded protein is CASNEQGETQYF.

This clonotype was observed at least ten times. This chain joins TRBV5-1 and TRBJ2-1, with no clear D. Germline CDR1 is SGHRS and CDR2 is YFSETQ. V lost 1 base, J lost 6 bases, and 8 bases lay in between. The CDR3 is 13 residues long. CDR3 nucleotides: TGCGCCAGCAGCTTGATTGCATCCAATGAGCAGTTCTTC. Amino acid sequence: CASSLIASNEQFF. The full variable domain, rest sourced from reference TRBV5-1 and TRBJ2-1, is KAGVTQTPRYLIKTRGQQVTLSCSPISGHRSVSWYQQTPGQGLQFLFEYFSETQRNKGNFPGRFSGRQFSNSRSEMNVSTLELGDSALYLCASSLIASNEQFFGPGTRLTVL.

This clonotype was seen many times. The V call is TRBV6-5, the J call TRBJ2-1; TRBD2 matches at 13 bases. The germline CDR1 and CDR2 sequences are MNHEY and SVGAGI. V lost 7 bases and J lost 7; bases outside the gene matches: 4. This CDR3 has 14 amino acids. Written as DNA, the CDR3 is TGTGCCAGCACTCGGACTAGCGGGAGTAATGAGCAGTTCTTC. This encodes CASTRTSGSNEQFF.

The chain uses TRBV6-5 and TRBJ2-5, with D possibly being TRBD1 (6 bases). CDR1 is MNHEY and CDR2 is SVGAGI in the germline V gene. The CDR3 has 15 residues. V dropped 6 bases and J dropped 0 bases, with 14 bases sitting between them. The CDR3 nucleotides read TGTGCCAGCAGCCCACAGGGATCCGACCAAGAGACCCAGTACTTC. Protein: CASSPQGSDQETQYF.

This clonotype was observed many times. J is TRBJ1-4 and V is TRBV7-9; unclear D gene. The CDR3 is 15 amino acids. Germline values: CDR1 SEHNR, CDR2 FQNEAQ (reference sequence). The ends were cut back, 5 bases at V and 5 bases at J, with 15 bases in the middle. The CDR3 is CASSPQRLRNEKLFF. The CDR3 DNA follows: TGTGCCAGCAGCCCCCAGAGACTGAGGAATGAAAAACTGTTTTTT.

The sample holds a few counts of this clonotype. The J gene is TRBJ2-7, the V gene TRBV19; the D is unclear. Trimming removed 3 bases at V and 1 base at J, with 10 bases between. This CDR3 comprises 14 residues. In germline, CDR1 is LNHDA, CDR2 SQIVND (reference sequence). The CDR3 DNA reads TGTGCCAGTAGTATCGGTTCCATTTCCTACGAGCAGTACTTC. This sequence encodes CASSIGSISYEQYF.

As for this clonotype: A much more abundant neighbour one base away suggests this may be a read error. V usage is TRBV3-1 and J usage is TRBJ1-1; 8 bases are shared with TRBD1. CDR1 LGHDT and CDR2 YNNKEL come from the germline V gene (reference sequence). CDR3 length equals 14 residues. CDR3 sequence (DNA): TGTGCCAGCAGCCAAGCACAGGGGGGCACTGGAGCTTTCTTT. This sequence encodes CASSQAQGGTGAFF.

This clonotype occurred a few times. This may be a read error, as it is one base from a much larger clone. The CDR3 carries no conserved terminal phenylalanine or tryptophan, so it likely arises from a read error. The rearrangement uses TRBV5-8 and TRBJ1-1; tentative D call: TRBD1 (6 bases). CDR3 length: 14 amino acids. Germline CDR1 SGHTS, CDR2 YDEGEE. V was pared by 5 bases and J by 0 bases, with 11 bases between. The CDR3 region is CASRRTELNTEAFL. In DNA, the CDR3 is TGTGCCAGCAGACGGACAGAACTGAACACTGAAGCTTTCTTA.

A word on this clonotype: This may be a read error, as it is one base from a much larger clone. This chain uses TRBV5-1 with TRBJ2-2; TRBD2 is a possible D gene (5 bases). Germline V gives CDR1 SGHRS, CDR2 YFSETQ. The CDR3 has 14 amino acids. In nucleotides, the CDR3 is TGCGCCAGCAGCTTGGATACAGACACCGGGAAGCTGTTTTTT. Amino acids: CASSLDTDTGKLFF.

This clonotype was seen at least ten times. This sequence joins TRBV7-9 and TRBJ2-7; maybe TRBD2 (5 bases). Trimming stripped 5 bases from V and 5 bases from J, with 13 bases between. This CDR3 is 13 amino acids long. Per germline, CDR1 SEHNR and CDR2 FQNEAQ (reference sequence). The CDR3 loop is CASSPNTGNEQYF. The CDR3 DNA reads as TGTGCCAGCAGCCCAAACACGGGGAACGAGCAGTACTTC.

The sample holds many counts of this clonotype. CDR3 nucleotides: TGCAGTGCATTCGGGACAGGGTCTGGAAACACCATATATTTT. Amino acids: CSAFGTGSGNTIYF. The chain employs TRBV20-1 and TRBJ1-3; 9 bases map to TRBD1. The CDR3 is 14 residues long. From germline, CDR1 is DFQATT and CDR2 SNEGSKA (reference sequence). V shed 6 bases and J 1 base; nucleotides not matched to a gene: 4.

This clonotype came up a few times. Given a much more abundant clone one base away, this may be a read error. The V gene is TRBV7-3, the J gene TRBJ2-1; D not certain. The CDR3 spans 12 residues. Germline V CDR1 and CDR2: SGHTA, FQGTGA. CDR3 sequence reads: CASSSNSPEQLF. CDR3 nucleotide sequence: TGTGCCAGCAGCTCCAACTCCCCTGAGCAGCTCTTC. The full variable domain, rest sourced from reference TRBV7-3 and TRBJ2-1, is GAGVSQTPSNKVTEKGKYVELRCDPISGHTALYWYRQSLGQGPEFLIYFQGTGAADDSGLPNDRFFAVRPEGSVSTLKIQRTERGDSAVYLCASSSNSPEQLFGPGTRLTVL.

A few counts support this clonotype. The chain has TRBV9 and TRBJ2-3; 8 bases line up with TRBD1. The V and J ends lost 0 bases and 5 bases, in that order; junction bases with no gene match: 5. Germline loops: CDR1 SGDLS, CDR2 YYNGEE. CDR3 length: 15 residues. The CDR3 spells CASSVEDRAIDTQYF. The CDR3 bases are TGTGCCAGCAGCGTAGAGGACAGGGCTATAGATACGCAGTATTTT.

Many counts were recorded for this clonotype. This chain links TRBV29-1 with TRBJ1-1; TRBD1 is a possible D gene (6 bases). CDR1 and CDR2 (germline): SQVTM, ANQGSEA. V lost 1 base, J lost 2 bases, and 11 bases lay in between. The CDR3 totals 14 residues. The CDR3 nucleotides read TGCAGCGTTGAAGTAAGGGGGACCAACACTGAAGCTTTCTTT. Protein: CSVEVRGTNTEAFF.

This clonotype showed up many times. The rearrangement joins TRBV24-1 to TRBJ2-7; D is uncertain. Trimming shortened V by 4 bases and J by 4 bases, and 10 bases separated the two germline ends. Germline CDR1 reads KGHDR; CDR2 reads SFDVKD. The CDR3 extends over 13 amino acids. CDR3 loop: CATSEPPDYEQYF. Written as DNA, the CDR3 is TGTGCCACCAGTGAGCCTCCGGATTACGAGCAGTACTTC.

With regard to this clonotype: This may stem from a read error, because a much larger clone lies one nucleotide away. The chain links TRBV29-1 to TRBJ1-5; 9 bases agree with TRBD1. From germline, CDR1 is SQVTM and CDR2 ANQGSEA. The CDR3 runs 12 residues. V trimming: 8 bases; J trimming: 4 bases; junction bases outside the gene matches: 3. The chain's CDR3 is CSTGQGNQPQHF. The CDR3 DNA reads TGCAGCACAGGACAGGGGAATCAGCCCCAGCATTTT.

This clonotype came up many times. The chain employs TRBV6-1 and TRBJ1-5, with a weak D call TRBD1 (6 bases). The germline gives CDR1 MNHNS, CDR2 SASEGT. V gave up 4 bases and J gave up 4 bases, with 8 bases separating them. The CDR3 spans 13 residues. CDR3 nucleotide sequence: TGTGCCAGCAGTGGACAGGCTAATCAGCCCCAGCATTTT. Amino acid sequence: CASSGQANQPQHF.

This clonotype was found many times. The rearrangement uses TRBV7-2 and TRBJ2-7; unclear D gene. The CDR3 loop spans 12 amino acids. Trimming stripped 4 bases from V and 9 bases from J, with 13 bases between. Germline CDR1 and CDR2: SGHTA and FQGNSA. CDR3 DNA sequence: TGTGCCAGCAGCTCGAATAGGCTTGGGCAGTACTTC. Encoded protein: CASSSNRLGQYF.

Ten or more counts support this clonotype. The rearrangement links TRBV28 to TRBJ2-1; 7 nucleotides line up with TRBD1. Germline lookup yields CDR1 MDHEN and CDR2 SYDVKM. The V and J ends lost 6 bases and 5 bases, in that order; junction bases with no gene match: 10. This CDR3 has 15 amino acids. The CDR3 region is CASRRPGTANNEQFF. In DNA, the CDR3 is TGTGCCAGCAGGAGACCCGGGACAGCTAACAATGAGCAGTTCTTC.

This clonotype has at least ten counts. The V gene is TRBV14, the J gene TRBJ2-1; 9 bases map to TRBD2. Per germline, CDR1 SGHDN and CDR2 FVKESK. Trimming removed 0 bases from V and 5 bases from J; junction bases left unmatched: 11. The CDR3 covers 18 residues. CDR3 coding DNA: TGTGCCAGCAGCCAAGACGGCGGGAGGGCCCTGAGGAACAATGAGCAGTTCTTC. This encodes CASSQDGGRALRNNEQFF.

Note on this clonotype: A read error may explain this, as a much larger clone is one base away. The CDR3: CASSLQASTGELFF. In nucleotides, the CDR3 is TGTGCCAGCAGTTTACAGGCGAGCACCGGGGAGCTGTTTTTT. The chain is built from TRBV12-3 or TRBV12-4 and TRBJ2-2, with no clear D. The CDR3 consists of 14 residues. Trimming removed 2 bases at V and 4 bases at J, with 8 bases between.

This clonotype was counted at least ten times. The rearrangement uses TRBV28 and TRBJ2-7; the D is unclear. Germline CDR1 MDHEN, CDR2 SYDVKM. The CDR3 spans 11 residues. V was pared by 8 bases and J by 2 bases, with 7 bases between. In nucleotides, the CDR3 is TGTGCCAGCGGAATTCCCTACGAGCAGTACTTC. Translated, it gives CASGIPYEQYF.

Comments on this clonotype: The junction shows a germline mismatch at one end, possibly a read error. The chain links TRBV12-3 or TRBV12-4 to TRBJ2-3; TRBD2 matches 12 bases. CDR3 length: 15 residues. CDR3 bases: TGTGCCAGCAGTAGGACTAGCGGGGTCGGGGATACGCAGTGTTTT. Amino acids: CASSRTSGVGDTQCF.